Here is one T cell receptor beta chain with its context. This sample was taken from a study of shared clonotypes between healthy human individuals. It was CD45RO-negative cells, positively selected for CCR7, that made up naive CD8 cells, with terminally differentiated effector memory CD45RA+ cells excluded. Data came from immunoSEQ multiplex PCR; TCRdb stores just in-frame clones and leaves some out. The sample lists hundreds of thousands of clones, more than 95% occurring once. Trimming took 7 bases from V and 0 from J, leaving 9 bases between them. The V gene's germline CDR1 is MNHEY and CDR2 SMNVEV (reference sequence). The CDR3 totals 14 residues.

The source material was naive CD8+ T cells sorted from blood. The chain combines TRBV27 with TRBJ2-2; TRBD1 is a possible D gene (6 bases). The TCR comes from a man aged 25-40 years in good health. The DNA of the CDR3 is TGTGCCAGCAATAAGGGGGCGAACACCGGGGAGCTGTTTTTT. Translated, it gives CASNKGANTGELFF.